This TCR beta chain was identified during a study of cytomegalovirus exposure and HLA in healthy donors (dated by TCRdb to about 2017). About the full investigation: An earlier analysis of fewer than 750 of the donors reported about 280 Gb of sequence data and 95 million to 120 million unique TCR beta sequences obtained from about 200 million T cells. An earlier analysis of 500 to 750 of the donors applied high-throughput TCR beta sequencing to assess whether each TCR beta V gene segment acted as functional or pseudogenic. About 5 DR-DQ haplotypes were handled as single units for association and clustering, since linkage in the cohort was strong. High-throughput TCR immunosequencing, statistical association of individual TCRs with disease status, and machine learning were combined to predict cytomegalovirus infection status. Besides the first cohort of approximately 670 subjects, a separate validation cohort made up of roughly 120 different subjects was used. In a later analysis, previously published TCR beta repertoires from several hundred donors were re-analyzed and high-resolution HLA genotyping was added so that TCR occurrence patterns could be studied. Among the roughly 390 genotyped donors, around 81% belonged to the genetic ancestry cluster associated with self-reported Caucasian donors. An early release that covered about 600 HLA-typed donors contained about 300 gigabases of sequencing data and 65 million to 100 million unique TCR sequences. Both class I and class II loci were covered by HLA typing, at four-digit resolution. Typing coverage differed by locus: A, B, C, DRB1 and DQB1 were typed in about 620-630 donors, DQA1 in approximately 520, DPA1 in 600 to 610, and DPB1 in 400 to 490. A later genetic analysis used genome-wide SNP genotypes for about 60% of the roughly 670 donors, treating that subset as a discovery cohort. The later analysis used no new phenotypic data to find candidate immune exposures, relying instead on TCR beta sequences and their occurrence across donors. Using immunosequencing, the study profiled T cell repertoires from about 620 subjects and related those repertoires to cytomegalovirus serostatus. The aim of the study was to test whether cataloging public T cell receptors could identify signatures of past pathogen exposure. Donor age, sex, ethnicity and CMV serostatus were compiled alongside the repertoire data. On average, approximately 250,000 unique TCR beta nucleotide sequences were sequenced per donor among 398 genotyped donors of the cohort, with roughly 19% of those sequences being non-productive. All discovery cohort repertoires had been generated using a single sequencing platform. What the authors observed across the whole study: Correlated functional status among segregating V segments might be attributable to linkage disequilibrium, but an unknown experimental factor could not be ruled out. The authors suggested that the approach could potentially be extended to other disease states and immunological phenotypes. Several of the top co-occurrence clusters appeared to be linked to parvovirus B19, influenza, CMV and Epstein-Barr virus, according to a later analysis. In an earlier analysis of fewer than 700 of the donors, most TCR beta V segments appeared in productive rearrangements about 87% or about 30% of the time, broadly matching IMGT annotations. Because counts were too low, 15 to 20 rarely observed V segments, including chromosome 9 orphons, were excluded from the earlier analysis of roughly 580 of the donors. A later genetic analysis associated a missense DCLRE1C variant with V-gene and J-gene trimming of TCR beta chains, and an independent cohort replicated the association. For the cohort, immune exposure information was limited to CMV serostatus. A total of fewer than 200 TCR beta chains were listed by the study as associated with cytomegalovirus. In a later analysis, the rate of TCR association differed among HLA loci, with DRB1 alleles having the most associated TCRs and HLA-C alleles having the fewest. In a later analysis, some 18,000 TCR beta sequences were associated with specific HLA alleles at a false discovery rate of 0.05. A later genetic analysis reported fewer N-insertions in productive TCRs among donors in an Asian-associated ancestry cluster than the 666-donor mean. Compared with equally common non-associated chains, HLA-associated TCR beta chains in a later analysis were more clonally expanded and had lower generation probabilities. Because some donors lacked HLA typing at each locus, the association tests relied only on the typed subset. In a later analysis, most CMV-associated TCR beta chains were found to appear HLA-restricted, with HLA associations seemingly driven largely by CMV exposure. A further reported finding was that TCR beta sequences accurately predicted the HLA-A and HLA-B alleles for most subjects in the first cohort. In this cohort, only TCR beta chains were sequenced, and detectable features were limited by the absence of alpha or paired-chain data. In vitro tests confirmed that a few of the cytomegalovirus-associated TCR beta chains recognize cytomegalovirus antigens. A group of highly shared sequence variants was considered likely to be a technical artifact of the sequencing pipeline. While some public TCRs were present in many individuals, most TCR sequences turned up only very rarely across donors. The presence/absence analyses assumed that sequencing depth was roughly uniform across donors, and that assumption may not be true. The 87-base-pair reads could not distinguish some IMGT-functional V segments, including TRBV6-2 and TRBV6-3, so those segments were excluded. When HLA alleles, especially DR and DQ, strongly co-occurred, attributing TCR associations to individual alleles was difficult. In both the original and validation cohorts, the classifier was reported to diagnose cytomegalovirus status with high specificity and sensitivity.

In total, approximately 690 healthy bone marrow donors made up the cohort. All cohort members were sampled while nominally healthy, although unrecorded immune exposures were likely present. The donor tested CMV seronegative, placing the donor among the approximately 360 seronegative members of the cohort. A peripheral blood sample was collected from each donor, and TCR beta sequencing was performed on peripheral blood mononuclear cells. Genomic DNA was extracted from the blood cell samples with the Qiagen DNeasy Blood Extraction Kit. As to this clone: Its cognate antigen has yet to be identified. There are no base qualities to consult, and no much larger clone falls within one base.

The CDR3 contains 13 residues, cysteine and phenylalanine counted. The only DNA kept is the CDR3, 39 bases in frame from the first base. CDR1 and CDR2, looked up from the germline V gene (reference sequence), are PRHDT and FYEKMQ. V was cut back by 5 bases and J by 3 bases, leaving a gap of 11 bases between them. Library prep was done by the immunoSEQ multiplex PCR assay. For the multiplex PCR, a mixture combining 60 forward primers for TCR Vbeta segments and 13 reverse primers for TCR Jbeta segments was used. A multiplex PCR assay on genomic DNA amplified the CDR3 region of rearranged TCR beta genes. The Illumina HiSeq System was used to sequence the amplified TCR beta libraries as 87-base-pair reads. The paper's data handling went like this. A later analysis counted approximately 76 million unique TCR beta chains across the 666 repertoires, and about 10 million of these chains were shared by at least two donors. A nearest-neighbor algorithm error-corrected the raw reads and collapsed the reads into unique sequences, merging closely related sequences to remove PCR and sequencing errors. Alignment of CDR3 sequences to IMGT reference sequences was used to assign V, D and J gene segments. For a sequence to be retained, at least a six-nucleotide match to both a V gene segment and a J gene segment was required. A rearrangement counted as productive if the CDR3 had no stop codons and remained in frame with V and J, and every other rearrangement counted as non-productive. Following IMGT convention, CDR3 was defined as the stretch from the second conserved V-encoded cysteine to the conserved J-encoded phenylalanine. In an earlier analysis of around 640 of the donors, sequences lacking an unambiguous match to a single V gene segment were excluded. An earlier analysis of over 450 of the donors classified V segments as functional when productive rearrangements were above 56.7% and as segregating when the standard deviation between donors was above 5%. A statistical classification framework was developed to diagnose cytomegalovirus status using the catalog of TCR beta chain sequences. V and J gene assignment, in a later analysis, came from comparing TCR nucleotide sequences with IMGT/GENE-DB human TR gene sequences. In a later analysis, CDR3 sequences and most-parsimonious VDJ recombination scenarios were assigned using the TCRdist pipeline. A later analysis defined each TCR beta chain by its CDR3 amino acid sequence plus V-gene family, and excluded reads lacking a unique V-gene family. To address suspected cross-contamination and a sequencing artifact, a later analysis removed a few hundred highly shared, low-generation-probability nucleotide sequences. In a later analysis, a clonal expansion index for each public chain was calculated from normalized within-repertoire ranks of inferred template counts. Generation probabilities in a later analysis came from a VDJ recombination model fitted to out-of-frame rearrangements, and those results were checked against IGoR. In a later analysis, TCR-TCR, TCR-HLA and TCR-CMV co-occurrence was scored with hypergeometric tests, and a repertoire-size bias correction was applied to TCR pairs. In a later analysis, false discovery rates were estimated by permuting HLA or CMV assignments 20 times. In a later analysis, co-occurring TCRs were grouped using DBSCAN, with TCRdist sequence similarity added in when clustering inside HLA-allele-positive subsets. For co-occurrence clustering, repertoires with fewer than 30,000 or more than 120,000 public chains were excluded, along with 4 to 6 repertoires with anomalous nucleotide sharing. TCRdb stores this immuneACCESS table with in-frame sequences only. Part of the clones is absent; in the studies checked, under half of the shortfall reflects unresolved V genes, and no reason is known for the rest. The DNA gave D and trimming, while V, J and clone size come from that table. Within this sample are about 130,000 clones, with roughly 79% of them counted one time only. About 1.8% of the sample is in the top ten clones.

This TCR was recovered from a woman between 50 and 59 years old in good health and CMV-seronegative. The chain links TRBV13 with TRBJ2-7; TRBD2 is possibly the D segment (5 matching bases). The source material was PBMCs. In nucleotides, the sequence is TGTGCCAGCAGCCCCGGCCGGGGCTACGAGCAGTACTTC. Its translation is CASSPGRGYEQYF.